These 21 T cell receptor beta chains were all obtained from the same sample, sequenced in a study of T cell responses to AZD1222 COVID-19 vaccine. Using immunoSEQ multiplex PCR, the repertoire was profiled, and TCRdb retains in-frame clones only, with some absent. The table has 150,000 to 250,000 clones, approximately 93% seen once. This specimen consisted of peripheral blood, obtained 28 days after the second AZD1222 dose. Receptor source: an adult who received the AZD1222 COVID-19 vaccine.

The chain carries TRBV10-3 and TRBJ2-7; 8 positions agree with TRBD2. Per germline, CDR1 ENHRY and CDR2 SYGVKD. The CDR3 covers 15 residues. Trimming cost V 1 base and J 1 base; bases outside gene matches: 3. In DNA form, the CDR3 reads TGTGCCATCAGTGAGTTTAGCGGGATTTCCTACGAGCAGTACTTC. This sequence encodes CAISEFSGISYEQYF.

The chain recombines TRBV30 with TRBJ2-5, with 8 bases that match TRBD2. The CDR3 totals 13 residues. The V and J ends lost 4 bases and 5 bases, in that order; junction bases with no gene match: 6. Germline lookup yields CDR1 GTSNPN and CDR2 SVGIG (reference sequence). As DNA, the CDR3 is TGTGCCTGGACTGCGGGAGGCGGGGAGACCCAGTACTTC. Its protein product is CAWTAGGGETQYF.

About this clone itself: The junction departs from germline at one end; a sequencing error may be responsible. The V and J genes are TRBV7-7 and TRBJ2-5; 10 bases align to TRBD1. The CDR3 length is 13 residues. Germline CDR1 and CDR2: SSHAT and FNYEAQ (reference sequence). In DNA, the CDR3 is TGTGCTAGCAGCCGGACAGGGGGAGAGACCCAGTACTTC. Amino acid sequence: CASSRTGGETQYF.

The V call is TRBV7-4, the J call TRBJ1-5; 9 bases align to TRBD1. Trimming removed 2 bases from V and 1 base from J; junction bases left unmatched: 18. The germline V gene has CDR1 SGHVT and CDR2 SQSDAQ. The CDR3 extends over 21 amino acids. CDR3 nucleotide sequence: TGTGCCAGCAGCTTAAGGCGAGGGACAGGGTGGCCCACTAGGAGCAATCAGCCCCAGCATTTT. Protein product: CASSLRRGTGWPTRSNQPQHF.

V gene TRBV5-1 combines with J gene TRBJ2-7; no reliable D call. V lost 0 bases, J lost 2 bases, and 15 bases lay in between. Germline-derived CDR1 and CDR2 are SGHRS and YFSETQ. This CDR3 is 16 amino acids long. The CDR3 is CASSLAASQVTYEQYF. The DNA of the CDR3 is TGCGCCAGCAGCTTGGCGGCAAGTCAAGTTACCTACGAGCAGTACTTC.

The rearrangement joins TRBV6-2 or TRBV6-3 to TRBJ1-2; D uncertain. Germline CDR1 and CDR2: MNHEY and SVGEGT. This CDR3 has 15 residues. The V gene lost 4 bases and the J gene lost 3 bases, with 15 bases spanning the gap. CDR3 bases: TGTGCCAGCAGTTGGGCAAGTTGGCAGGACTATGGCTACACCTTC. Its translation: CASSWASWQDYGYTF.

J is TRBJ2-1 and V is TRBV6-5; D remains ambiguous. The V and J ends lost 2 bases and 0 bases respectively, with 8 bases between them. The CDR3 has 15 amino acids. Germline V gene data show CDR1 as MNHEY and CDR2 as SVGAGI. CDR3 sequence: CASSYGASSYNEQFF. For the CDR3, the DNA is TGTGCCAGCAGTTACGGCGCGAGCTCCTACAATGAGCAGTTCTTC.

V usage is TRBV12-3 or TRBV12-4 and J usage is TRBJ2-1; no reliable D call. The V end lost 7 bases, the J end lost 6 bases, and 10 bases lay between the germline ends. This CDR3 is 12 amino acids long. CDR3 sequence (DNA): TGTGCCAGCACCCTCTCAGGCAATGAGCAGTTCTTC. It yields the protein CASTLSGNEQFF.

The CDR3 sequence is CASKETGAIPGELFF. CDR3 coding DNA: TGTGCCAGCAAAGAAACGGGGGCTATTCCCGGGGAGCTGTTTTTT. The rearrangement uses TRBV2 and TRBJ2-2, with D tentatively TRBD1 or TRBD2 (6 bases each). V lost 7 bases to trimming and J lost 6 bases, with 18 bases between them. The CDR3 has 15 amino acids. Germline CDR1 is SNHLY and CDR2 is FYNNEI.

The chain combines TRBV11-1 with TRBJ2-1, with 8 bases aligning to TRBD2. V dropped 5 bases and J dropped 6; count of bases not matched to a gene: 9. This CDR3 region has 15 residues. Germline V gene lookup returns CDR1 SGHAT and CDR2 FQDESV (reference sequence). The DNA of the CDR3 is TGTGCCAGCAGCAACAGCGGGAGTGGGGGCAATGAGCAGTTCTTC. Translating gives CASSNSGSGGNEQFF.

The V call is TRBV30, the J call TRBJ2-1; D remains unclear. Germline-derived CDR1 and CDR2 are GTSNPN and SVGIG (reference sequence). The CDR3 consists of 10 residues. Between the trimmed V and J ends, which lost 5 bases and 5 bases, there was a span of 4 bases. In nucleotides, the CDR3 is TGTGCCTGGGGAGACAATGAGCAGTTCTTC. It translates to CAWGDNEQFF.

The chain has TRBV6-5 and TRBJ2-1, with unresolved D. Germline V gene lookup returns CDR1 MNHEY and CDR2 SVGAGI. CDR3 length: 13 amino acids. The V and J ends lost 2 bases and 10 bases respectively, with 12 bases between them. The CDR3 DNA sequence: TGTGCCAGCAGTTACGGAACCGGTGGGGAGCAGTTCTTC. Its protein is CASSYGTGGEQFF.

This clone was seen once. The chain recombines TRBV5-1 with TRBJ2-2, with 10 bases fitting TRBD1. J gave up 0 bases and V 3 bases, and 2 bases lay outside the gene matches. The CDR3 loop spans 16 amino acids. The V gene's germline CDR1 is SGHRS and CDR2 YFSETQ. The CDR3 protein is CASSSTGGANTGELFF. The CDR3 DNA reads as TGCGCCAGCAGCTCGACAGGGGGCGCGAACACCGGGGAGCTGTTTTTT.

CDR3 DNA: TGCGCCAGCAGCCAAGGTGTGAGACTAGTGGGCTACGAGCAGTACTTC. It encodes CASSQGVRLVGYEQYF. This sequence joins TRBV4-1 and TRBJ2-7; a weak D match, TRBD2 (6 bases). The CDR3 is made up of 16 amino acids. CDR1 is MGHRA, CDR2 YSYEKL, per germline. The ends were cut back, 1 base at V and 3 bases at J, with 16 bases in the middle.

The chain uses TRBV3-1 (or the pseudogene TRBV3-2) and TRBJ2-2; D possibly uses TRBD1 or TRBD2 (5 bases each). The CDR3 runs 16 residues. V lost 3 bases, J lost 0 bases, and 11 bases lay in between. Germline CDR1 LGHDT, CDR2 YNNKEL (reference sequence). CDR3: CASSHQGPPNTGELFF. CDR3 coding DNA: TGTGCCAGCAGCCATCAGGGACCCCCGAACACCGGGGAGCTGTTTTTT.

This clone is a singleton in its sample. The gene calls are TRBV6-6 and TRBJ2-7, with TRBD1 identical over 7 bases. The V segment lost 6 bases and the J segment 0 bases; nucleotides outside the gene matches: 5. This CDR3 is 14 amino acids long. The germline gives CDR1 MNHNY, CDR2 SVGAGI (reference sequence). This CDR3 reads CASSGTAISYEQYF. As DNA, the CDR3 is TGTGCCAGCAGCGGGACAGCAATCTCCTACGAGCAGTACTTC.

This rearrangement joins TRBV27 to TRBJ1-6; no firm D call. Germline assignment: CDR1 MNHEY and CDR2 SMNVEV (reference sequence). The CDR3 totals 13 residues. V lost 3 bases to trimming and J lost 14 bases, with 14 bases between them. The CDR3: CASSLLPGGTLHF. The CDR3 DNA is TGTGCCAGCAGTTTGCTTCCTGGCGGCACCCTCCACTTT.

This rearrangement joins TRBV11-3 to TRBJ2-1; TRBD1 aligns across 9 bases. The CDR3 has 14 residues. The germline V gene has CDR1 SGHNT and CDR2 YENEEA. V trimming: 7 bases; J trimming: 7 bases; junction bases outside the gene matches: 8. CDR3 sequence: CASTLDRGGNEQFF. CDR3 DNA sequence: TGTGCCAGCACCCTGGACAGGGGAGGTAATGAGCAGTTCTTC. The full variable domain, rest sourced from reference TRBV11-3 and TRBJ2-1, is EAGVVQSPRYKIIEKKQPVAFWCNPISGHNTLYWYLQNLGQGPELLIRYENEEAVDDSQLPKDRFSAERLKGVDSTLKIQPAELGDSAVYLCASTLDRGGNEQFFGPGTRLTVL.

In this sample, this clone turned up once. The chain recombines TRBV5-1 with TRBJ1-1, with 7 bases fitting TRBD1. The CDR3 runs 17 residues. CDR1 is SGHRS, CDR2 YFSETQ, per germline. Trimming took 0 bases from V and 4 from J; bases not matched to a gene: 12. The CDR3 sequence is CASSLGLKQGGGTEAFF. In nucleotides, the CDR3 is TGCGCCAGCAGCTTGGGGCTGAAGCAGGGGGGCGGCACTGAAGCTTTCTTT.

V and J are TRBV12-3 or TRBV12-4 and TRBJ2-3, with D hard to call. The CDR3 has 12 residues. Trimming removed 7 bases from V and 2 bases from J, with 7 bases in between. The CDR3 nucleotides are TGTGCCAGCACCCTCCACACAGATACGCAGTATTTT. Its protein product is CASTLHTDTQYF.

The CDR3, as DNA: TGTGCCACCAGCAGAGCAGGGGGGAGGGCTTTCTTT. It is translated as CATSRAGGRAFF. The rearrangement uses TRBV15 and TRBJ1-1, with TRBD1 identical over 7 bases. Trimming cost V 1 base and J 11 bases; bases outside gene matches: 4. Germline lookup yields CDR1 LNHNV and CDR2 YYDKDF (reference sequence). There are 12 residues in the CDR3.